Described below is a single T cell receptor (beta chain) sequence and its context. Its cognate antigen is unknown. Expressed TCRB transcripts were sequenced after all isolated RNA was converted to cDNA. TCRdb keeps only in-frame clones here, not all; method: immunoSEQ multiplex PCR. This table has a few hundred thousand clones, less than 30% appearing once. Via CD45RO/CCR7/CD25/CD127/CD95/CD27, cells of the CD4+ naive, central memory, regulatory and stem cell-like memory subsets were sorted. The sample is drawn from a study of beta chain features in type 1 diabetes. Study-wide background: Age, gender, cell numbers and subset yield matched between patients and controls. The examined sorted cells totaled around 100,000,000 across samples.

CDR3 length equals 12 residues. CDR1 and CDR2 from the germline V gene are SQVTM and ANQGSEA. Trimming took 7 bases from V and 1 from J, leaving 10 bases between them. General observations from the study: Among all four CD4+ subsets, Type 1 diabetes patients had TCRB CDR3s that were moderately but significantly shorter.

The sequencing sample was made of naive CD4+ T cells from blood. The chain is built from TRBV29-1 and TRBJ1-2; D remains ambiguous. The clonotype comes from a woman aged 25 to 39 with type 1 diabetes. CDR3 loop: CSAVSGNYGYTF. The CDR3 DNA sequence: TGCAGCGCCGTTAGTGGTAACTATGGCTACACCTTC.